The TCR beta chain under discussion was sequenced for a study of beta chain features in type 1 diabetes. Study as a whole: What patients shared with healthy donors was a similar profile of age, gender and cell yields. Across the samples, roughly 99 million sorted cells were examined in total.

The study reverse transcribed the entire isolated RNA, so it sequenced expressed TCRB transcripts. TCRdb's table, derived via immunoSEQ multiplex PCR, lists solely in-frame clones and lacks some. The table includes some 700,000 clones, about an eighth detected once. CDR1 and CDR2 (germline): GTSNPN, SVGIG (reference sequence). V lost 1 base, J lost 5 bases, and 10 bases stayed unmatched. The CDR3 runs to 15 residues. In the case of this clone: What it binds is unknown.

Study-level findings and limits: The analysis here could not establish whether HLA type shapes TCRB rearrangement. Type 1 diabetes patients showed fewer insertions and more deletions at VDJ junctions. There was a moderate but significant shortening of TCRB CDR3s in all four CD4+ subsets of Type 1 diabetes patients.

Sequencing was carried out using naive CD4+ T cells from blood. The TCR was taken from a young man with type 1 diabetes. The chain recombines TRBV30 with TRBJ2-5; 7 nucleotides align to TRBD2. This CDR3 is CAWSAGGTVRETQYF. As DNA, the CDR3 is TGTGCCTGGAGTGCGGGGGGTACAGTCCGGGAGACCCAGTACTTC.